These 18 T cell receptor beta chains originate from one sample sequenced in a study of OX40 agonist ivuxolimab in advanced cancers. Clones were read by immunoSEQ multiplex PCR, and TCRdb kept only the in-frame ones, dropping some. The sample has roughly 120,000 clones; 85% to 95% are singletons. The specimen was CD4+ or CD8+ T cells sorted from blood, collected in a trial of the OX40 agonist ivuxolimab. These receptors were collected from an adult with an advanced solid tumor such as melanoma, head and neck, liver or kidney cancer.

CDR3 sequence reads: CASSSLAGDYEQYF. Written as DNA, the CDR3 is TGTGCCAGCAGTTCGTTGGCGGGAGACTACGAGCAGTACTTC. The chain carries TRBV27 and TRBJ2-7; the match to TRBD2 covers 7 bases. Germline V lookup: CDR1 MNHEY, CDR2 SMNVEV (reference sequence). This CDR3 is 14 amino acids long. Trimming at V came to 4 bases and at J to 3 bases, leaving 6 bases not matched to a gene.

J is TRBJ2-3 and V is TRBV5-1, with TRBD2 matching 14 bases. The CDR3 sequence is 20 residues long. Per germline, CDR1 SGHRS and CDR2 YFSETQ. V trimming: 0 bases; J trimming: 1 base; junction bases outside the gene matches: 10. The CDR3 is CASSLAINSGLAGGTDTQYF. The DNA for the CDR3 is TGCGCCAGCAGCTTGGCCATAAATTCGGGACTAGCGGGAGGCACAGATACGCAGTATTTT.

This chain joins TRBV7-9 and TRBJ1-5; a possible D gene is TRBD1 (6 bases). V was pared by 5 bases and J by 3 bases, with 17 bases between. Germline loops: CDR1 SEHNR, CDR2 FQNEAQ (reference sequence). CDR3 length equals 16 residues. The chain's CDR3 is CASSGPVGGYNQPQHF. In nucleotides, the CDR3 is TGTGCCAGCAGCGGGCCGGTTGGGGGCTACAATCAGCCCCAGCATTTT.

This chain uses TRBV10-3 with TRBJ2-7, with TRBD1 as a possible D gene (6 bases). CDR1 is ENHRY and CDR2 is SYGVKD in the germline V gene. The CDR3 sequence is 15 residues long. The V and J ends lost 5 bases and 2 bases respectively, with 16 bases between them. CDR3 protein: CAISLVTGLPYEQYF. The CDR3 DNA sequence: TGTGCCATCAGTCTCGTTACAGGGTTGCCCTACGAGCAGTACTTC.

The gene calls are TRBV28 and TRBJ2-1, with D unresolved. Germline lookup yields CDR1 MDHEN and CDR2 SYDVKM. The V gene lost 5 bases and the J gene lost 0 bases, with 11 bases spanning the gap. There are 15 residues in the CDR3. This chain's CDR3 is CASSGSVNSYNEQFF. The CDR3 coding sequence is TGTGCCAGCAGTGGCTCTGTAAACTCCTACAATGAGCAGTTCTTC.

The chain couples TRBV19 to TRBJ2-5, with unresolved D. V was pared by 4 bases and J by 1 base, with 4 bases between. This CDR3 comprises 12 residues. From germline, CDR1 is LNHDA and CDR2 SQIVND (reference sequence). CDR3 bases: TGTGCCAGTAGTAACATCCAAGAGACCCAGTACTTC. It yields the protein CASSNIQETQYF.

The gene calls are TRBV19 and TRBJ1-4; 8 bases line up with TRBD1. V lost 4 bases to trimming and J lost 6 bases; unmatched junction nucleotides: 7. CDR3 length: 15 amino acids. Germline V gene data show CDR1 as LNHDA and CDR2 as SQIVND (reference sequence). The CDR3: CASSTHRGGDEKLFF. The CDR3 DNA reads as TGTGCCAGTAGTACTCACAGGGGGGGTGATGAAAAACTGTTTTTT.

V is TRBV28 and J is TRBJ2-6, with TRBD1 matching over 8 bases. The germline V gene encodes CDR1 MDHEN and CDR2 SYDVKM. Losses at the gene ends were 8 bases for V and 1 base for J; bases not matched to a gene: 10. The CDR3 has 17 amino acids. The CDR3, as DNA: TGTGCCAGCTGTTCAGGGGGCGATCTTTCTGGGGCCAACGTCCTGACTTTC. Translated, it gives CASCSGGDLSGANVLTF.

The chain links TRBV18 to TRBJ2-7; no firm D call. Germline CDR1 reads KGHSH; CDR2 reads LQKENI. With 3 bases removed from V and 6 bases from J, the gap between germline ends came to 9 bases. The length of the CDR3 is 12 residues. CDR3 loop: CASSPRSGEQYF. Written as DNA, the CDR3 is TGTGCCAGCTCACCGAGGTCGGGCGAGCAGTACTTC.

V gene TRBV7-9 combines with J gene TRBJ2-3; 10 nucleotides match TRBD1. Unmatched junction bases numbered 2, after V lost 5 bases and J lost 3 bases. This CDR3 region has 14 residues. Looked up from germline, CDR1 is SEHNR and CDR2 is FQNEAQ (reference sequence). The CDR3 DNA is TGTGCCAGCAGCAGGACAGGGGGAACAGATACGCAGTATTTT. As protein: CASSRTGGTDTQYF.

This chain joins TRBV9 and TRBJ2-7; 8 bases are a match to TRBD2. The CDR3 sequence is 15 residues long. With 7 bases clipped from V and 3 bases from J, the junction kept 12 bases outside the gene matches. Germline CDR1 and CDR2: SGDLS and YYNGEE. The CDR3 coding sequence is TGTGCCAGCTCAGAGGGGATCCGGGGGGGCTACGAGCAGTACTTC. This gives the protein CASSEGIRGGYEQYF. Looking up the rest from reference TRBV9 and TRBJ2-7 gives the full variable domain: DSGVTQTPKHLITATGQRVTLRCSPRSGDLSVYWYQQSLDQGLQFLIQYYNGEERAKGNILERFSAQQFPDLHSELNLSSLELGDSALYFCASSEGIRGGYEQYFGPGTRLTVT.

The genes are TRBV6-5 and TRBJ1-5, with 7 bases aligning to TRBD1. CDR1 and CDR2 (germline): MNHEY, SVGAGI. V shed 2 bases and J 8 bases; nucleotides not matched to a gene: 9. CDR3 size: 15 residues. The CDR3 is CASSYRTITGEPQHF. The DNA for the CDR3 is TGTGCCAGCAGTTACCGCACCATAACAGGGGAGCCCCAGCATTTT.

There are a few counts of this clone. The chain is built from TRBV12-5 and TRBJ1-2; the D is unclear. In germline, CDR1 is LGHNT, CDR2 FRNRAP. The CDR3 spans 12 residues. V was pared by 2 bases and J by 4 bases, with 5 bases between. CDR3 residues: CASGLPGYGYTF. The CDR3 coding sequence is TGTGCTAGTGGTTTGCCAGGCTATGGCTACACCTTC.

The chain links TRBV7-2 to TRBJ1-2, with 10 bases identical to TRBD1. V lost 4 bases and J lost 6; bases outside the gene matches: 2. The CDR3 covers 13 residues. Germline loops: CDR1 SGHTA, CDR2 FQGNSA. CDR3 protein: CASSSTGGNGYTF. CDR3 bases: TGTGCCAGCAGCTCGACAGGGGGCAATGGCTACACCTTC.

This chain joins TRBV29-1 and TRBJ1-4; possible D gene TRBD1, 6 bases. Germline assignment: CDR1 SQVTM and CDR2 ANQGSEA. The CDR3 is 16 residues long. V was pared by 5 bases and J by 0 bases, with 16 bases between. CDR3 sequence reads: CSVSRGHPATNEKLFF. The CDR3 DNA reads as TGCAGCGTTAGCCGGGGACACCCTGCAACTAATGAAAAACTGTTTTTT. Combining the CDR3 with reference TRBV29-1 and TRBJ1-4 gives the whole variable domain SAVISQKPSRDICQRGTSLTIQCQVDSQVTMMFWYRQQPGQSLTLIATANQGSEATYESGFVIDKFPISRPNLTFSTLTVSNMSPEDSSIYLCSVSRGHPATNEKLFFGSGTQLSVL.

The chain recombines TRBV6-1 with TRBJ1-3; D is unresolved. The CDR3 has 13 amino acids. Trimming removed 3 bases at V and 7 bases at J, with 10 bases between. Germline values: CDR1 MNHNS, CDR2 SASEGT. DNA of the CDR3: TGTGCCAGCAGTGAGCAGGAAAGGAACACCATATATTTT. This codes for CASSEQERNTIYF.

CDR3 sequence: CASRLKTGANTEAFF. DNA for the CDR3: TGTGCCAGCAGACTTAAGACAGGGGCGAACACTGAAGCTTTCTTT. V and J are TRBV6-5 and TRBJ1-1; 8 nucleotides match TRBD1. CDR1 and CDR2 from the germline V gene are MNHEY and SVGAGI. This CDR3 contains 15 residues. Trimming removed 6 bases from V and 1 base from J; junction bases left unmatched: 7.

As for this clone: Within the sample, other DNA sequences also encode this same CDR3. V and J are TRBV11-3 and TRBJ2-1; the D is unclear. The CDR3 runs 13 residues. CDR1 and CDR2 (germline): SGHNT, YENEEA. V lost 0 bases and J lost 5, with 5 bases in between. The CDR3 bases are TGTGCCAGCAGCTTAGATAGAGACAATGAGCAGTTCTTC. Protein product: CASSLDRDNEQFF. Combining the CDR3 with reference TRBV11-3 and TRBJ2-1 gives the whole variable domain EAGVVQSPRYKIIEKKQPVAFWCNPISGHNTLYWYLQNLGQGPELLIRYENEEAVDDSQLPKDRFSAERLKGVDSTLKIQPAELGDSAVYLCASSLDRDNEQFFGPGTRLTVL.